This T cell receptor beta chain is drawn from a study of vaccination and CD4 T cells after COVID-19. In the study overall: Overlapping spike peptides of SARS-CoV-2, HCoV-NL63, HCoV-OC43 and HCoV-229E were used, and cells were stimulated with them.

Time point indicated: late sampling 161 to 241 days after vaccination in three convalescent patients. Described treatment: roughly 11-day PBMC culture with coronavirus spike peptide pools or control peptides (ViraFEST assay). At the Johns Hopkins FTIC core, DNA taken from cultured CD4+ T cells was sequenced by way of the Oncomine TCR Beta short-read assay. TCRdb redid the calling of the PCR reads with MiXCR, one entry per CDR3 protein. This table holds more than 15,000 distinct CDR3 sequences, just under 55% found once. Concerning this clonotype: Its specificity is not known.

Germline CDR1 LNHNV, CDR2 YYDKDF (reference sequence). V lost 0 bases and J lost 0, with 24 bases in between. The CDR3 consists of 21 residues. The material sequenced was CD4+ T cells from blood, cultured in vitro, taken about 7 months after SARS-CoV-2 vaccination. This sequence was found in a human donor who had recovered from COVID-19. This chain uses TRBV15 with TRBJ1-5; D unresolved. The CDR3 DNA follows: TGTGCCACCAGCAGAGACCTCCTTACATGGAGCCAAGGTTATAGCAATCAGCCCCAGCATTTT. It yields the protein CATSRDLLTWSQGYSNQPQHF.